This passage covers 2 T cell receptor beta chains from one sample sequenced in a study of shared clonotypes between healthy human individuals. Measured with immunoSEQ multiplex PCR; TCRdb has only the in-frame clones, and not every one. The sample lists 2 million to 2.5 million clones, 80% to 95% occurring once. The sample comprised naive CD4+ T cells from PBMCs. Subset specified: CD45RA+ positively selected. Receptors originate from a man younger than 30 in good health. Some clones in this sample may be carry-over from other donors' samples.

The rearrangement links TRBV6-5 to TRBJ2-7; D is possibly TRBD2 (6 bases). Trimming left V 7 bases short and J 0 bases short, with 13 bases between. This CDR3 contains 14 residues. CDR1 MNHEY and CDR2 SVGAGI come from the germline V gene. This CDR3 is CASNGAGHSYEQYF. CDR3 coding DNA: TGTGCCAGCAACGGAGCGGGCCACTCCTACGAGCAGTACTTC.

The rearrangement links TRBV7-2 to TRBJ2-7; D is possibly TRBD2 (5 bases). Looked up from germline, CDR1 is SGHTA and CDR2 is FQGNSA. Between the trimmed V and J ends, which lost 1 base and 6 bases, there was a span of 13 bases. The CDR3 sequence is 14 residues long. This chain's CDR3 is CASSLGLAMGEQYF. In nucleotides, the CDR3 is TGTGCCAGCAGCTTAGGGTTAGCGATGGGCGAGCAGTACTTC.